This T cell receptor beta chain is drawn from a study of shared clonotypes between healthy human individuals (dated by TCRdb to about 2020). Regarding the complete study: Three men and a couple of women, aged 18 to 49 years, made up the cohort. Per donor, leukapheresis produced somewhere between about 0.9 and 9.5 billion PBMCs. The study deeply sequenced blood TCR repertoires of about 5 healthy adults to estimate repertoire size and the extent of clonotype sharing between individuals. Libraries were prepared and TCR repertoires were sequenced by different laboratories using diverse techniques, in order to increase sequencing depth and limit assay-specific biases. For each donor, CD4 naive and CD4 memory were each given three plates, CD8 naive was given two plates, and CD8 memory was given one plate. On the study overall, not on this receptor specifically: Estimated clonotype richness was generally larger for naive than for memory subsets. Across four donors, approximately 4.9% of naive CD4, approximately 4% of naive CD8, about 2.3% of memory CD4, and approximately 0.4% of memory CD8 clonotypes were shared. Even with the large sequencing depth, rarefaction of the sorted-subset datasets indicated that sequencing was incomplete. Sampling was restricted to blood, and TCR repertoires in tissue are likely to differ from TCR repertoires in blood. Compared with non-shared clonotypes, the clonotypes found in all four sorted-subset donors had higher generation probabilities. The genetic and exposure-history diversity represented was limited by the small number of donors. Pairwise subsampling indicated that sequencing depth was expected to affect the degree of clonotype sharing among donors.

Donors were healthy HIV-negative adults with no recently reported acute infections or vaccinations. All donors were Caucasian adults living in Nashville, Tennessee, USA. CD4+ T cells were enriched through magnetic negative selection, after which naive cells were positively selected on CD45RA and the remaining negative fraction served as the memory subset. After blood collection by leukapheresis, PBMCs were isolated using Ficoll-Histopaque density gradient centrifugation and then cryopreserved in the vapor phase of liquid nitrogen. Purity and quantity of every magnetically sorted T cell population were checked by analytical flow cytometry. Genomic DNA was isolated from every sorted fraction and measured by UV absorbance on a Nanodrop 2000c. This clone was found once. Its binding antigen is unknown. One base away there is no much larger clone; base qualities are not given. Trimming removed 1 base from V and 3 bases from J, leaving 15 bases between the germline ends. The germline V gene (reference sequence) gives CDR1 as LNHNV and CDR2 as YYDKDF. The CDR3 runs 16 residues from the cysteine to the phenylalanine. Only the CDR3 region is kept as DNA, spanning 48 bases read in frame from base 1.

Using the deep immunoSEQ assay, multiplex PCR amplified TCR CDR3 regions from genomic DNA. Genomic DNA extracted from each cell subset was distributed evenly over all wells of several immunoSEQ 96-well plates, and each plate served as one replicate. For sorted subsets, about 200 ng genomic DNA, equal to approximately 30,000 T cell genomes, was loaded into each replicate PCR. Purified libraries were quantified with a Qubit 3.0 fluorometer, sized on a Bioanalyzer 2100, and re-quantified with the KAPA Library Quantification kit. Every immunoSEQ 96-well plate was sequenced on a dedicated single-read 150-cycle Illumina NextSeq 550 flow cell. In the original analysis: The immunoSEQ output contained only junctional sequences without quality scores, so filtering could not match that applied to full-length reads. To assign V/J genes and CDR3, sequences were annotated using PyIR, a Python wrapper for IgBLAST v1.9, with IMGT germline references. Reads were filtered out if the reads had weak V/J assignments (E-value above 1e-6), no CDR3, stop codons, out-of-frame junctions, or ambiguous translated residues. V3J clonotypes were defined as sequences sharing the same inferred V gene, J gene, and CDR3 amino acid sequence. To compute the percentage overlap between repertoires, the number of shared unique clonotypes was divided by the size of the smaller repertoire. Repertoire richness was assessed with RTK rarefaction, the Chao1 estimator, and Recon v2.1 estimates of unobserved clonotypes. OLGA was used to compute generation probabilities for all TCRbeta clonotypes that the gDNA method yielded from several donors. TCRdb obtained this table from immuneACCESS and retained in-frame rearrangements with V and J assigned. These tables miss some clones; where compared with another copy, unresolved V genes account for less than half of the shortfall, and the remainder is unexplained. From that table come the V and J calls and clone size; the DNA was used to work out D and trimming. The sample contains millions of clones, approximately 92% of them found a single time. Over 0.12% of the sample is in the top ten clones.

This TCR was sampled from a man aged 18 to 30 in good health. Sample: naive CD4+ T cells sorted from blood. What the cell subset or site label conveys for this sample: CD45RA+ positively selected. The chain is encoded by TRBV15 joined to TRBJ1-2; the D gene remains uncertain. The sequenced DNA is TGTGCCACCAGCAGAGTTTACCTACCAGAAGACTATGGCTACACCTTC. Translated, this is CATSRVYLPEDYGYTF.